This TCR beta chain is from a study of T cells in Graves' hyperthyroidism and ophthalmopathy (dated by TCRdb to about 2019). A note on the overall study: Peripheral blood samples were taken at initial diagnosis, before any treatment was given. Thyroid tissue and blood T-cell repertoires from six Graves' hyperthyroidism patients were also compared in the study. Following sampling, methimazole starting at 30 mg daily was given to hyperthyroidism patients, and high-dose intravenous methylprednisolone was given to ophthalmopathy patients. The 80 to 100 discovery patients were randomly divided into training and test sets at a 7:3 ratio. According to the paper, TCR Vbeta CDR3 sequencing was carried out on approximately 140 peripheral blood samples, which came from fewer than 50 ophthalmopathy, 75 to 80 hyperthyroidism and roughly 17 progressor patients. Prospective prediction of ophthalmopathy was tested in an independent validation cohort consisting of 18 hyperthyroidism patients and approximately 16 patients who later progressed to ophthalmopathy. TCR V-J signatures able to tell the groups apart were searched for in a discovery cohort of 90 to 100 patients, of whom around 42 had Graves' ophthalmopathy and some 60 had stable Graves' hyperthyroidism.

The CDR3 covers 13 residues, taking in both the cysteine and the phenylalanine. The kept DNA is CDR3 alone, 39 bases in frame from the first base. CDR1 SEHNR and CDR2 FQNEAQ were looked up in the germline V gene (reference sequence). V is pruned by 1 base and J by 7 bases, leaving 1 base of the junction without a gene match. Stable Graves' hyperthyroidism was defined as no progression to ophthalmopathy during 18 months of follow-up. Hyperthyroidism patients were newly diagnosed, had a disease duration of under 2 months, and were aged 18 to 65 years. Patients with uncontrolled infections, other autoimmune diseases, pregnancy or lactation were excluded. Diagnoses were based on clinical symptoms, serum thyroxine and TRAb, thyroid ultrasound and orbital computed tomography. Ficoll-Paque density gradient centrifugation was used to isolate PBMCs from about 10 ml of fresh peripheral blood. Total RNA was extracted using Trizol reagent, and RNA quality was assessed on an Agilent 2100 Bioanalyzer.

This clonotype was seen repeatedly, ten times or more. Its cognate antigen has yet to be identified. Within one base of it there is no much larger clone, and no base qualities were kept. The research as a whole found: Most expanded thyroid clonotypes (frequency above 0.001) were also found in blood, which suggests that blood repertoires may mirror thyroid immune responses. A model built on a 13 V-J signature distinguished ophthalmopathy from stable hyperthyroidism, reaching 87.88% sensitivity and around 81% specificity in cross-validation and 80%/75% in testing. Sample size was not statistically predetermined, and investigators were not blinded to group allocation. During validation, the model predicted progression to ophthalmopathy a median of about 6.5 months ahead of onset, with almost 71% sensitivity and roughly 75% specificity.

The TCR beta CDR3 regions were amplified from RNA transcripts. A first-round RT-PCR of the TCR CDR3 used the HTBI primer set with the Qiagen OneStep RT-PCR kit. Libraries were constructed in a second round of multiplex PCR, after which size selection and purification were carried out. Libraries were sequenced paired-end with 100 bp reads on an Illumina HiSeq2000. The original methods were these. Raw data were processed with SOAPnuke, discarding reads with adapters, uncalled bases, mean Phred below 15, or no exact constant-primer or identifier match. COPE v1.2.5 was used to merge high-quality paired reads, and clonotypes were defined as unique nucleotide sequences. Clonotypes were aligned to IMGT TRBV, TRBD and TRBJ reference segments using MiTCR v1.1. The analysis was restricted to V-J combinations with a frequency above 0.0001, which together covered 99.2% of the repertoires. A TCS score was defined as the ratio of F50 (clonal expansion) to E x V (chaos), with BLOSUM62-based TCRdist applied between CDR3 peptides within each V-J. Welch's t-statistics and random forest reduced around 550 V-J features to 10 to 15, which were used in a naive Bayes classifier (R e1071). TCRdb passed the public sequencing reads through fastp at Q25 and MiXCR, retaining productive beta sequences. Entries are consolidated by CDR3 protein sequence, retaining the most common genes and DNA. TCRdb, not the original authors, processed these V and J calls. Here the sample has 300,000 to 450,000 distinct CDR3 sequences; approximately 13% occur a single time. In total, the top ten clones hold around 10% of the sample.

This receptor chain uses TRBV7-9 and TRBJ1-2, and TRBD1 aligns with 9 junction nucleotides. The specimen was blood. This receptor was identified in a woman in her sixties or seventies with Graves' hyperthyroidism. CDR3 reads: CASSLGTGAGYTF. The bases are TGTGCCAGCAGCTTAGGGACAGGGGCTGGCTACACCTTC.